This passage covers 5 T cell receptor beta chains from one sample sequenced in a study of neurological immune-mediated disorders. Time point indicated: longitudinal time-point 1 (baseline). TCRdb independently ran MiXCR on the 5' RACE reads; one entry per CDR3 protein. The profile covers around 60,000 distinct CDR3 sequences, with around 10% appearing a single time and 6% to 8.5% taken by the ten largest. Sequencing was done on a sample of PBMCs. The receptor set was obtained from a male donor with HTLV-1-associated myelopathy (HAM/TSP).

The table lists this clonotype with many counts. The chain links TRBV5-1 to TRBJ1-1, with TRBD1 as a possible D gene (6 bases). CDR3 length equals 13 residues. Germline V gene sequence: CDR1 SGHRS, CDR2 YFSETQ. Trimming left V 4 bases short and J 5 bases short, with 12 bases between. CDR3 sequence: CASSVSGVTEAFF. CDR3 nucleotides: TGCGCCAGCAGCGTTTCAGGGGTAACTGAAGCTTTCTTT. The full variable domain, with the rest looked up from reference TRBV5-1 and TRBJ1-1, is KAGVTQTPRYLIKTRGQQVTLSCSPISGHRSVSWYQQTPGQGLQFLFEYFSETQRNKGNFPGRFSGRQFSNSRSEMNVSTLELGDSALYLCASSVSGVTEAFFGQGTRLTVV.

This clonotype was seen more than once but under ten times. The chain combines TRBV5-1 with TRBJ2-5; unclear D gene. Germline V lookup: CDR1 SGHRS, CDR2 YFSETQ. Trimming took 0 bases from V and 2 from J, leaving 11 bases between them. The CDR3 totals 15 residues. CDR3 loop: CASSLVGDVQETQYF. The DNA for the CDR3 is TGCGCCAGCAGCTTGGTTGGCGACGTACAAGAGACCCAGTACTTC.

This clonotype occurred many times. The chain combines TRBV5-1 with TRBJ2-7; a weak D match, TRBD2 (5 bases). CDR3 length: 14 residues. Trimming shortened V by 0 bases and J by 2 bases, and 9 bases separated the two germline ends. Per the germline V gene, CDR1 is SGHRS and CDR2 is YFSETQ. CDR3: CASSLDGVAYEQYF. For the CDR3, the DNA is TGCGCCAGCAGCTTGGACGGGGTAGCCTACGAGCAGTACTTC. Supplemented by reference TRBV5-1 and TRBJ2-7, the full variable domain reads KAGVTQTPRYLIKTRGQQVTLSCSPISGHRSVSWYQQTPGQGLQFLFEYFSETQRNKGNFPGRFSGRQFSNSRSEMNVSTLELGDSALYLCASSLDGVAYEQYFGPGTRLTVT.

This clonotype appeared a single time. A much larger clone lies a single base off, so this may be a read error. The rearrangement links TRBV9 to TRBJ2-5; TRBD2 matches at 13 bases. Per the germline V gene, CDR1 is SGDLS and CDR2 is YYNGEE. The CDR3 loop spans 17 amino acids. CDR3 bases: TGTGCCAGCAGCGACGGACTAGCGGGGGCCCCCCAAAAGACCCAGTACTTC. The encoded protein is CASSDGLAGAPQKTQYF.

Points on this clonotype: The junction departs from germline at one end; a sequencing error may be responsible. The chain uses TRBV4-1 and TRBJ2-7; 13 nucleotides match TRBD2. The CDR3 has 13 residues. The V gene's germline CDR1 is MGHRA and CDR2 YSYEKL. CDR3 in amino acids: CASRGTSGTEKYF. The CDR3 coding sequence is TGCGCCAGCAGGGGGACTAGCGGGACCGAGAAGTACTTC.